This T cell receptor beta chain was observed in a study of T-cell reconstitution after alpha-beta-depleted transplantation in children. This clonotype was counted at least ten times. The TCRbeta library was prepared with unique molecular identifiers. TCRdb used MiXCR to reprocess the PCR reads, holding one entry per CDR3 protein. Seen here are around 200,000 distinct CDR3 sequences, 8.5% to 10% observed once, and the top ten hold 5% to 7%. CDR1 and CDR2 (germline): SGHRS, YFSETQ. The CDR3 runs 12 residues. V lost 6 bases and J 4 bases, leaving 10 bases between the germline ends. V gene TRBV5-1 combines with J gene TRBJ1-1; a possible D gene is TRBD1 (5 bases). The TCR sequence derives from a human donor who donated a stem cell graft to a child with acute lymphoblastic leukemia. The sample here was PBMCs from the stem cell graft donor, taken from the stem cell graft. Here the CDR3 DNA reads TGCGCCAGCAAAGCAGGGAGCACTGAAGCTTTCTTT. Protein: CASKAGSTEAFF.